What follows is one T cell receptor (beta chain) and its context. It has no known antigen specificity. Base-call qualities are not available, and no considerably larger clone is one nucleotide away. Interpreted using the paper, the time point label stands for: about 28 days (+/-7) after the second vaccine dose. AZD1222 recipients given second doses at about 4 weeks or at about 12 weeks were pooled, since spike-specific TCR depth and breadth were not found to differ between the two schedules. Vaccinee samples came from UK trials COV001 and COV002, including a single-blind randomized controlled phase 2/3 trial of AZD1222 (ChAdOx1 nCoV-19) in healthy adults. For TCRbeta chain sequencing, PBMC samples from trial participants were taken at day 0 and at day 28 after the second dose. The germline V and J ends show losses of 6 bases and 6 bases respectively, and no gene match explains 10 bases of the junction. The CDR3 runs 15 residues from the cysteine to the phenylalanine. Only the CDR3 region is kept as DNA, spanning 45 bases read in frame from base 1. The germline V gene specifies MGHDK as CDR1 and SYGVNS as CDR2.

The CDR3 regions of human TCRbeta chains were analyzed by immunosequencing. The source study handled its data this way. Repertoire TCRs were checked for matches against a reference library of SARS-CoV-2-specific TCRs that had been generated using the MIRA antigen-specificity platform. Breadth meant the fraction of unique TCRs that were SARS-CoV-2-associated, whereas depth meant the fraction of total T cells that were SARS-CoV-2-associated. Each spike-specific TCR was assigned to its reactive spike region and to a CD4 or CD8 class using the MIRA data. Log10-transformed breadth and depth values were compared by one-way ANOVA with Sidak's multiple comparisons tests. TCRdb's version of the immuneACCESS table is confined to in-frame rearrangements and falls short of the full clone set. An unresolved V gene accounts for under half of the shortfall where checked; the remainder is of unknown origin. The V and J calls and clone size are taken from that table; D and trimming were inferred from the DNA. Within this sample are around 78,000 clones, with 90% of them counted one time only. The leading ten clones occupy over 1.3% of the sample.

This entry belongs to a study of T cell responses to AZD1222 COVID-19 vaccine (dated by TCRdb to 2020 to 2023). Regarding the study in general: TCR sequencing covered more than 230 trial participants: about 210 given two doses of AZD1222 and about 26 given two doses of MenACWY control vaccine. Trial participants were enrolled into age subgroups of 18-55, 56-69 and 70-plus years, which contained 148, 28 and 57 TCR-sequenced participants, respectively. Broader findings and caveats from the paper: Nearly half of unique spike-specific TCRs reportedly recognized epitopes outside regions mutated in the B.1.351 and B.1.1.7 variants. The vaccine-associated CD4 TCRs covered the entire spike protein, and the dominant responses fell in regions 160-218 and 743-854. After two AZD1222 doses, both the breadth and the depth of spike-specific TCRs were significantly higher than at day 0 and than in MenACWY recipients. Conclusions about previously exposed vaccinees are limited, since just 6 or 7 AZD1222 recipients were seropositive for SARS-CoV-2 at baseline. In the small 56-69-year group, the increase in depth fell short of significance, most likely because of low power. Participants were mostly white British, with more females than males. The authors suggested clonal diversity may have been underestimated. Because no day 14 peak-response samples were available, the repertoires could be characterized only after the peak T cell response.

The receptor's source is an adult who received the AZD1222 COVID-19 vaccine. This receptor chain uses TRBV25-1 and TRBJ2-7, with 11 bases matching TRBD2. The sample was peripheral blood, taken 28 days after the second AZD1222 dose. The nucleotide sequence reads as follows: TGTGCCAGCAGGGCCACTAGCGGGGGAGGTTCCGAGCAGTACTTC. It encodes CASRATSGGGSEQYF.